A single TCR beta chain is shown here with its context. The CDR3 is 15 amino acids. V lost 6 bases to trimming and J lost 8 bases; unmatched junction nucleotides: 12. Germline lookup yields CDR1 MNHEY and CDR2 SMNVEV (reference sequence). Data came from immunoSEQ multiplex PCR; TCRdb stores just in-frame clones and leaves some out. This table has approximately 200,000 clones, approximately 81% appearing once. This record belongs to a study of blood T cell repertoires in COVID-19. The overall study: Spain, Italy and the United States supplied samples that represented acute and convalescent COVID-19. PBMCs, B-cell-depleted T cells, or T cells were the source of the cDNA or gDNA that made up the material.

Seattle patients were enrolled during active infection and followed longitudinally. This receptor was obtained from a person between 65 and 80 years old with COVID-19, enrolled during active disease. The genes are TRBV27 and TRBJ1-4; 7 bases are a match to TRBD1. The specimen sequenced was peripheral blood. The CDR3 region is CASRIRQGLREKLFF. CDR3 nucleotide sequence: TGTGCCAGCAGGATACGACAGGGTCTAAGGGAAAAACTGTTTTTT.